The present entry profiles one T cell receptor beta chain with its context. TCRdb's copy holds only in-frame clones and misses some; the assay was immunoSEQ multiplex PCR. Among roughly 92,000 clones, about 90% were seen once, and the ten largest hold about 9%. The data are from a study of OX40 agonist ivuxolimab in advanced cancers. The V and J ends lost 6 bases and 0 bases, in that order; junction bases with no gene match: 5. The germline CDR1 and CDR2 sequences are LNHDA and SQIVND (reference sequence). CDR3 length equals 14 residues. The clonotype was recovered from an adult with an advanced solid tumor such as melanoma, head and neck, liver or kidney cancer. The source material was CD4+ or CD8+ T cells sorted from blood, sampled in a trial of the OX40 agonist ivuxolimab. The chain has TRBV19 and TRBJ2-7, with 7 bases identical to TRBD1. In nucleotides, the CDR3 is TGTGCCAGTAGCGACAGGGCCCACTCCTACGAGCAGTACTTC. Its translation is CASSDRAHSYEQYF.